The rows below give T cell receptor beta chains drawn from one sample of a study of circulating tumor DNA in untreated peripheral T-cell lymphoma. Data came from immunoSEQ multiplex PCR; TCRdb stores just in-frame clones and leaves some out. The sample contains some 10,000 clones, 65% to 80% of which appear only once. Sequenced: tumor tissue. These receptors all come from a human donor with peripheral T-cell lymphoma. The CDR3 runs from the conserved cysteine through the conserved F or W. Each record gives: J gene, D gene, V gene, clone size, CDR3 DNA, CDR3 protein. D genes are given only for firm matches. Only some rows state a clone size, as once, few, many or a class for expanded clones.

J gene: TRBJ1-1; D gene: NA; V gene: TRBV12-5; clone size: NA; CDR3 DNA: TGTGCTAGTGGTTTGGATGGGAGAGACACTGAAGCTTTCTTT; CDR3 protein: CASGLDGRDTEAFF
J gene: TRBJ1-5; D gene: TRBD1; V gene: TRBV6-8; clone size: few; CDR3 DNA: TGTGCCAGCAACACAAGGGGGACAGATGATAAAAAGAATCAGCCCCAGCATTTT; CDR3 protein: CASNTRGTDDKKNQPQHF
J gene: TRBJ1-2; D gene: NA; V gene: TRBV19; clone size: NA; CDR3 DNA: TGTGCCAGTAGTCCCGGGCCCGTGCCAGGCTACACCTTC; CDR3 protein: CASSPGPVPGYTF
J gene: TRBJ2-3; D gene: TRBD1; V gene: TRBV12-5; clone size: once; CDR3 DNA: TGTGCTAGTGCCCCCGGGACAGGGGTAGATACGCAGTATTTT; CDR3 protein: CASAPGTGVDTQYF
J gene: TRBJ2-1; D gene: TRBD2; V gene: TRBV27; clone size: NA; CDR3 DNA: TGTGCCAGCAGTTTGGTAGCGGGGGCCCTCTACAATGAGCAGTTCTTC; CDR3 protein: CASSLVAGALYNEQFF
J gene: TRBJ2-7; D gene: NA; V gene: TRBV1; clone size: once; CDR3 DNA: TGCGCCAGCAGCCAAGATCTTACTAGCGCGGACGAGCAGTACTTC; CDR3 protein: CASSQDLTSADEQYF
J gene: TRBJ2-2; D gene: NA; V gene: TRBV7-2; clone size: NA; CDR3 DNA: TGTGCCAGCAGCTTAGGCAGCGGGGGGGAGCTGTTTTTT; CDR3 protein: CASSLGSGGELFF
J gene: TRBJ1-5; D gene: TRBD1; V gene: TRBV19; clone size: few; CDR3 DNA: TGTGCCAGTAACGCCGACAGGGTCGCGCCCCAGCATTTT; CDR3 protein: CASNADRVAPQHF
J gene: TRBJ2-7; D gene: TRBD1; V gene: TRBV30; clone size: few; CDR3 DNA: TGTGCCTGGGAACCGACAGGGGGCCACGAGCAGTACTTC; CDR3 protein: CAWEPTGGHEQYF
J gene: TRBJ1-3; D gene: NA; V gene: TRBV11-3; clone size: NA; CDR3 DNA: TGTGCCAGCAGACCGGCGCTAGACTCTGGAAACACCATATATTTT; CDR3 protein: CASRPALDSGNTIYF
J gene: TRBJ2-7; D gene: TRBD1; V gene: TRBV6-8; clone size: NA; CDR3 DNA: TGTGCCAGCACCCCGGGACAGGGTACCTACGAGCAGTACTTC; CDR3 protein: CASTPGQGTYEQYF
J gene: TRBJ1-1; D gene: NA; V gene: TRBV19; clone size: few; CDR3 DNA: TGTGCCAGTAGTATTGGGGAGATGAACACTGAAGCTTTCTTT; CDR3 protein: CASSIGEMNTEAFF
J gene: TRBJ1-6; D gene: TRBD1; V gene: TRBV19; clone size: NA; CDR3 DNA: TGTGCCAGTAGTGACCGGGACAGGAATTCACCCCTCCACTTT; CDR3 protein: CASSDRDRNSPLHF
J gene: TRBJ2-1; D gene: NA; V gene: TRBV10-3; clone size: once; CDR3 DNA: TGTGCCATCAGTGAGAACGGGGACAATGAGCAGTTCTTC; CDR3 protein: CAISENGDNEQFF
J gene: TRBJ1-1; D gene: NA; V gene: TRBV6-8; clone size: NA; CDR3 DNA: TGTGCCAGCAGTGCCCCCGGTGTGGCTGAAGCTTTCTTT; CDR3 protein: CASSAPGVAEAFF
J gene: TRBJ1-2; D gene: NA; V gene: TRBV11-3; clone size: medium-sized; CDR3 DNA: TGTGCCAGCAGCTTGGACCCAGCGCCAATCTATGGCTACACCTTC; CDR3 protein: CASSLDPAPIYGYTF
J gene: TRBJ1-3; D gene: NA; V gene: TRBV5-1; clone size: NA; CDR3 DNA: TGCGCCAGCAGCCAGGGGCGGGGGTCAGGAAACACCATATATTTT; CDR3 protein: CASSQGRGSGNTIYF
J gene: TRBJ1-1; D gene: NA; V gene: TRBV6-8; clone size: once; CDR3 DNA: TGTGCCAGCAGGGGGGGTAACCAGGGGCGGACTGAAGCTTTCTTT; CDR3 protein: CASRGGNQGRTEAFF
J gene: TRBJ2-1; D gene: NA; V gene: TRBV11-3; clone size: NA; CDR3 DNA: TGTGCCAGCAGCCCCCAAGGAGGGAACTACAATGAGCAGTTCTTC; CDR3 protein: CASSPQGGNYNEQFF
J gene: TRBJ2-2; D gene: NA; V gene: TRBV15; clone size: NA; CDR3 DNA: TGTGCCACCAGCAGGCCTCGGTACAGGGATAACACCGGGGAGCTGTTTTTT; CDR3 protein: CATSRPRYRDNTGELFF
J gene: TRBJ2-2; D gene: NA; V gene: TRBV29-1; clone size: few; CDR3 DNA: TGCAGCGTTGAGGGCGGGAACGGGGACACCGGGGAGCTGTTTTTT; CDR3 protein: CSVEGGNGDTGELFF
J gene: TRBJ2-7; D gene: NA; V gene: TRBV10-2; clone size: NA; CDR3 DNA: TGCGCCAGCAGTCCCCCAGGGCCTTTTATACGGGAGCAGTACTTC; CDR3 protein: CASSPPGPFIREQYF
J gene: TRBJ1-5; D gene: NA; V gene: TRBV6-8; clone size: NA; CDR3 DNA: TGTGCCAGCAGCCCCGACTATCCGGCCCAGCATTTT; CDR3 protein: CASSPDYPAQHF
J gene: TRBJ1-1; D gene: NA; V gene: TRBV23-1; clone size: NA; CDR3 DNA: TGCGCCAGCAGCTTGGAGAGGATGGTGAACACTGAAGCTTTCTTT; CDR3 protein: CASSLERMVNTEAFF
J gene: TRBJ2-7; D gene: NA; V gene: TRBV11-3; clone size: NA; CDR3 DNA: TGTGCCAGCAGCTTGGATTTCGGTCCCCCTTACGAGCAGTACTTC; CDR3 protein: CASSLDFGPPYEQYF